This TCR beta chain was profiled in a study of PD-L1 blockade in urothelial cancer. Specified time point: peripheral blood 6 weeks after treatment start. The data were produced by immunoSEQ multiplex PCR, yet TCRdb's version contains in-frame clones alone and is incomplete. Of around 49,000 clones listed, 85% to 90% are singletons. This CDR3 comprises 15 residues. Germline loops: CDR1 SNHLY, CDR2 FYNNEI. The ends were cut back, 9 bases at V and 8 bases at J, with 25 bases in the middle. The TCR comes from a man aged 60-69 years with urothelial cancer. Sequences were derived from PBMCs, sampled around atezolizumab (anti-PD-L1) treatment. The chain joins TRBV2 to TRBJ1-2; D uncertain. The CDR3 sequence: CASIKKFPELWGYTF. DNA of the CDR3: TGTGCCAGTATAAAGAAATTCCCGGAGCTATGGGGCTACACCTTC.